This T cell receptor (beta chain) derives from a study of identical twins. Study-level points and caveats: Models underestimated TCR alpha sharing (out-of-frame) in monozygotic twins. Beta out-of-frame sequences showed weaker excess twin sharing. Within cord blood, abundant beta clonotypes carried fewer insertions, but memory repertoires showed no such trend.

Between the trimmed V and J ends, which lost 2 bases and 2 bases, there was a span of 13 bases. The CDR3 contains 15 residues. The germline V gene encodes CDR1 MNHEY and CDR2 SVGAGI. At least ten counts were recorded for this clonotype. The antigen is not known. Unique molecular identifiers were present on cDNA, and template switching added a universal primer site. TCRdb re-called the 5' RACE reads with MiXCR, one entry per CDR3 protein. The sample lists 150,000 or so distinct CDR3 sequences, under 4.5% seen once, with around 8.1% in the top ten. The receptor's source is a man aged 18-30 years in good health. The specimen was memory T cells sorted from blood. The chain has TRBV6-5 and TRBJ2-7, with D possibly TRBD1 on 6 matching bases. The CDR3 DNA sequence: TGTGCCAGCAGTTACGGCAGGGGCCCACCCTACGAGCAGTACTTC. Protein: CASSYGRGPPYEQYF.